Listed below are T cell receptor beta chains from one sample, sequenced in a study of CD8 T cells in ankylosing spondylitis. TCRdb re-derived calls from the 5' RACE reads in MiXCR, one entry per CDR3 protein. The sample lists hundreds of thousands of distinct CDR3 sequences, around 20% occurring once. The material sequenced was blood, either unsorted or a sorted T cell fraction (not recorded which). These TCRs come from a male donor with ankylosing spondylitis or in good health (not recorded which). Both conserved end residues are part of each CDR3. Fields, in order: J gene, V gene, D gene, CDR3 protein. A D gene is named only where the DNA matches it firmly.

TRBJ2-1	TRBV29-1	.	CSAPGWDTVYNEQFF
TRBJ2-1	TRBV3-1	TRBD2	CASSQGLAGGGNEQFF
TRBJ2-2	TRBV20-1	TRBD2	CSAQAGLAGVRPGELFF
TRBJ2-1	TRBV12-3/TRBV12-4	.	CASSFRTQTYNEQFF
TRBJ2-3	TRBV5-5	.	CASYPERGTDTQYF
TRBJ1-6	TRBV5-1	TRBD1	CASLHHFRDRDCSPLHF
TRBJ2-6	TRBV28	TRBD2	CASSGSGNSGANVLTF
TRBJ1-2	TRBV10-3	TRBD1	CAIRGTEDYGYTF
TRBJ1-5	TRBV12-3/TRBV12-4	.	CASSLDRVGSAQHF
TRBJ2-5	TRBV4-1	.	CASSPPDLTATQYF
TRBJ2-2	TRBV6-2/TRBV6-3	.	CASSLNGQNTGELFF
TRBJ2-3	TRBV7-2	.	CASSRGSVTQYF
TRBJ2-6	TRBV6-1	.	CASRTGGWRSGANVLTF
TRBJ1-3	TRBV20-1	.	CSARDPRISGNTIYF
TRBJ1-2	TRBV6-1	TRBD1	CASSALDRGGYGYTF
TRBJ2-1	TRBV6-1	TRBD1	CASSEGGTGYNEQFF